Each of the 5 T cell receptor beta chains below was sequenced from the same sample in a study of blood T cell repertoires in COVID-19. Generated by immunoSEQ multiplex PCR, the TCRdb table keeps only in-frame clones and is missing some. Of approximately 390,000 clones listed, 87% are singletons. The specimen sequenced was PBMCs or T cells enriched from blood (not recorded which). The origin of the receptors is a woman aged 45-59 years who had recovered from COVID-19.

In DNA form, the CDR3 reads TGCGCCAGCAGCTCGGGGACTAGCGGGGGTGATACGCAGTATTTT. Protein sequence: CASSSGTSGGDTQYF. The genes are TRBV5-1 and TRBJ2-3, with TRBD2 matching over 14 bases. This CDR3 contains 15 residues. Germline lookup yields CDR1 SGHRS and CDR2 YFSETQ. The V segment lost 3 bases and the J segment 6 bases; nucleotides outside the gene matches: 3.

The chain uses TRBV6-5 and TRBJ1-2, with TRBD1 matching 9 bases. Germline-derived CDR1 and CDR2 are MNHEY and SVGAGI. CDR3 size: 12 residues. V trimming: 7 bases; J trimming: 4 bases; junction bases outside the gene matches: 1. CDR3 sequence: CASKTGGYGYTF. The DNA of the CDR3 is TGTGCCAGCAAGACAGGGGGCTATGGCTACACCTTC.

The chain's CDR3 is CASSERGRAYGYTF. In nucleotides, the CDR3 is TGTGCCAGCAGTGAAAGGGGCAGGGCATATGGCTACACCTTC. The gene calls are TRBV2 and TRBJ1-2, with D possibly matching TRBD1 (5 bases). Trimming left V 2 bases short and J 5 bases short, with 12 bases between. From germline, CDR1 is SNHLY and CDR2 FYNNEI. The CDR3 spans 14 residues.

The rearrangement joins TRBV7-9 to TRBJ1-2; D unclear. Trimming pared 5 bases from V and 4 bases from J, leaving 17 bases between. The CDR3 loop spans 15 amino acids. CDR1 is SEHNR and CDR2 is FQNEAQ in the germline V gene (reference sequence). In nucleotides, the CDR3 is TGTGCCAGCAGCCCGAGTTCCTCCCAATTCTATGGCTACACCTTC. It yields the protein CASSPSSSQFYGYTF.

J is TRBJ2-3 and V is TRBV7-2, with TRBD2 matching over 8 bases. Germline V gene sequence: CDR1 SGHTA, CDR2 FQGNSA. The CDR3 contains 17 residues. J was trimmed by 3 bases and V by 7 bases; bases with no gene match: 15. In DNA, the CDR3 is TGTGCCAGCACCCCCACCGGGCTAGCGGGCCATACAGATACGCAGTATTTT. Translated, it gives CASTPTGLAGHTDTQYF. The whole variable domain, remainder taken from reference TRBV7-2 and TRBJ2-3, is GAGVSQSPSNKVTEKGKDVELRCDPISGHTALYWYRQSLGQGLEFLIYFQGNSAPDKSGLPSDRFSAERTGGSVSTLTIQRTQQEDSAVYLCASTPTGLAGHTDTQYFGPGTRLTVL.